The subject of this entry is one T cell receptor beta chain. The sample has other DNA sequences that encode this CDR3 too. Produced via immunoSEQ multiplex PCR; TCRdb's table is partial and in-frame only. The repertoire includes around 150,000 clones, around four fifths of them detected once, and 13% sits in the top ten. This sample stems from a study of blood T cell repertoires in COVID-19. At the level of the study: From the United States, Italy and Spain came samples of acute and convalescent COVID-19.

The CDR3 runs to 15 residues. The germline V and J ends were trimmed by 3 bases and 0 bases, with 6 bases remaining between them. From germline, CDR1 is KGHSH and CDR2 LQKENI. The study recruited people aged roughly 18 to 95 years across about two dozen US areas. Clinical history as reported by participants underpinned cohort assignment. The receptor comes from a woman aged 60-75 years who had recovered from COVID-19. What was sequenced was PBMCs or T cells enriched from blood (not recorded which). V is TRBV18 and J is TRBJ1-6; D uncertain. DNA for the CDR3: TGTGCCAGCTCACCGGGGAGCTCCTATAATTCACCCCTCCACTTT. Amino acids: CASSPGSSYNSPLHF.